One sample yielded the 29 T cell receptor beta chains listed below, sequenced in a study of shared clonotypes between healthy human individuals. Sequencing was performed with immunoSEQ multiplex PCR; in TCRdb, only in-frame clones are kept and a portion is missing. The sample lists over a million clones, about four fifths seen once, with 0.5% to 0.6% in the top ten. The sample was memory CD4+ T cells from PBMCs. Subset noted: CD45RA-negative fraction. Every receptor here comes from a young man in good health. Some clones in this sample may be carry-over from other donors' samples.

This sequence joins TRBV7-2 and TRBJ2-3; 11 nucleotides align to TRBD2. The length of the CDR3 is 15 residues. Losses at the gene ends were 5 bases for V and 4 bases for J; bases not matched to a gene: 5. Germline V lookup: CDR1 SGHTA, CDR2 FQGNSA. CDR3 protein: CASSKRLAGPDTQYF. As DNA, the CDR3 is TGTGCCAGCAGCAAAAGACTAGCGGGACCAGATACGCAGTATTTT.

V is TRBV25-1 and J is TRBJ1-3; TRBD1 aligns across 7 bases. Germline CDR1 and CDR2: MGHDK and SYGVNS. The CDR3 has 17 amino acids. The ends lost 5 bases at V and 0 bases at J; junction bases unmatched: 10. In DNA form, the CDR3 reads TGTGCCAGCAGTCCAGGGGGACACGGGAGCTCTGGAAACACCATATATTTT. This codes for CASSPGGHGSSGNTIYF.

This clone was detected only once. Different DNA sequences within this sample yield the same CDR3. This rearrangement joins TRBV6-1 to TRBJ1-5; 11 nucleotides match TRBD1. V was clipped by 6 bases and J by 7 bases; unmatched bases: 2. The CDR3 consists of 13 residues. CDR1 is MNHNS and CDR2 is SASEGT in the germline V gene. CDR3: CASSRDRGQPQHF. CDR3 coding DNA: TGTGCCAGCAGCAGGGACAGGGGGCAGCCCCAGCATTTT.

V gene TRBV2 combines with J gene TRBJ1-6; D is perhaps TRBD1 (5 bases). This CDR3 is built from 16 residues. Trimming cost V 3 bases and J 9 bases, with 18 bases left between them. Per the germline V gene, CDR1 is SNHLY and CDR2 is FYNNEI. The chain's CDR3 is CASSDFGAPKGSPLHF. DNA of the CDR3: TGTGCCAGCAGTGATTTCGGGGCCCCTAAGGGTTCACCCCTCCACTTT.

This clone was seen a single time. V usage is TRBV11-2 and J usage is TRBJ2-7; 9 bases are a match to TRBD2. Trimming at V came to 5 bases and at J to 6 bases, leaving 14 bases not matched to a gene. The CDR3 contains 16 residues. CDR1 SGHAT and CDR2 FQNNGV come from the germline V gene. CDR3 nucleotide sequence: TGTGCCAGCAGCCCAGGGCGGGGGGGGCCAGTGGTCGAGCAGTACTTC. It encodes CASSPGRGGPVVEQYF.

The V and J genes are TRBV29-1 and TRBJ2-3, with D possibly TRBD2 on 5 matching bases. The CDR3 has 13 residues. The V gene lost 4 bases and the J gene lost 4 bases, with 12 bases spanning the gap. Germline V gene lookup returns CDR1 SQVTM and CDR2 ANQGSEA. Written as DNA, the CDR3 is TGCAGCGTTGCGGGTGGACTCCCAGATACGCAGTATTTT. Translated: CSVAGGLPDTQYF.

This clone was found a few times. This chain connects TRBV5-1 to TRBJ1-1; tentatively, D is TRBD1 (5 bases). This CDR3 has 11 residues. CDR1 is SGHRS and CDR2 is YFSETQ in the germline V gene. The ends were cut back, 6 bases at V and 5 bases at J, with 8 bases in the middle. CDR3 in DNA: TGCGCCAGCATCGGGGGGACTGAAGCTTTCTTT. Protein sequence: CASIGGTEAFF.

The CDR3 loop reads CASTLLMSSGNTIYF. The CDR3 DNA reads TGTGCCAGCACCCTATTAATGAGCTCTGGAAACACCATATATTTT. This chain connects TRBV7-2 to TRBJ1-3; D is unresolved. The V end lost 7 bases, the J end lost 0 bases, and 13 bases lay between the germline ends. In germline, CDR1 is SGHTA, CDR2 FQGNSA. This CDR3 region has 15 residues.

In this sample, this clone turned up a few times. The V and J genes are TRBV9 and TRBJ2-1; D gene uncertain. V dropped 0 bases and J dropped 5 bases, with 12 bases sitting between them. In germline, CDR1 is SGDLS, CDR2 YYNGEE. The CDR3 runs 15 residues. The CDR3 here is CASSVAPLIDNEQFF. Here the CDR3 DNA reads TGTGCCAGCAGCGTAGCCCCACTCATTGACAATGAGCAGTTCTTC.

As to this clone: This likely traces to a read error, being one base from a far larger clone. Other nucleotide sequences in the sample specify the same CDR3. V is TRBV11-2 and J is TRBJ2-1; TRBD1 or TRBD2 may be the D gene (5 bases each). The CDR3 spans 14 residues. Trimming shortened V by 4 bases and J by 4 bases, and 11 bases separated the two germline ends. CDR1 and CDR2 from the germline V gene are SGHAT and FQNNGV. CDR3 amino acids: CASSSGTVYNEQFF. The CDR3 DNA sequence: TGTGCCAGCAGCTCAGGGACGGTTTACAATGAGCAGTTCTTC.

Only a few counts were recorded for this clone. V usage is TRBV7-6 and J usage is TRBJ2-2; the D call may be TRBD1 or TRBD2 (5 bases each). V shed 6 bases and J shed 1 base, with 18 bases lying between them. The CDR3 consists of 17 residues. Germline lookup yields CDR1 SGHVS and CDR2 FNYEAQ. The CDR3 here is CASRPAEWDGNTGELFF. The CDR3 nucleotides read TGTGCCAGCAGACCAGCGGAGTGGGACGGGAACACCGGGGAGCTGTTTTTT. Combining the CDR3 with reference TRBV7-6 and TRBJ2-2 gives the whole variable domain GAGVSQSPRYKVTKRGQDVALRCDPISGHVSLYWYRQALGQGPEFLTYFNYEAQQDKSGLPNDRFSAERPEGSISTLTIQRTEQRDSAMYRCASRPAEWDGNTGELFFGEGSRLTVL.

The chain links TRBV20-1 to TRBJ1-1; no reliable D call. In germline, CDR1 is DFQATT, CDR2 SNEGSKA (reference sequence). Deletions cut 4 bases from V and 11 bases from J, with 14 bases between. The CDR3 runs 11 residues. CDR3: CSAISGSRAFF. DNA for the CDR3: TGCAGTGCTATTTCCGGCAGCCGGGCTTTCTTT.

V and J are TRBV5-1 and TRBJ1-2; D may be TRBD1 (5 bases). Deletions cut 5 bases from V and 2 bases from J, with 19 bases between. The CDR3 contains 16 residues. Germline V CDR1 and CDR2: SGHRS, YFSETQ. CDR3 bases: TGCGCCAGCAGTCCGCGGGAGAGGGACTCAAACTATGGCTACACCTTC. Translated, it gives CASSPRERDSNYGYTF. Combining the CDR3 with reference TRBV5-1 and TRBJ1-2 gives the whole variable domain KAGVTQTPRYLIKTRGQQVTLSCSPISGHRSVSWYQQTPGQGLQFLFEYFSETQRNKGNFPGRFSGRQFSNSRSEMNVSTLELGDSALYLCASSPRERDSNYGYTFGSGTRLTVV.

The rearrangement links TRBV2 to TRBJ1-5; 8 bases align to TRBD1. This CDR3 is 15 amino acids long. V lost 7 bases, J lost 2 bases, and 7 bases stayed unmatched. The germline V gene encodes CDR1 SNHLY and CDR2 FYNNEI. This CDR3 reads CASTPGQGGNQPQHF. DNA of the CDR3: TGTGCCAGCACCCCCGGACAGGGAGGCAATCAGCCCCAGCATTTT.

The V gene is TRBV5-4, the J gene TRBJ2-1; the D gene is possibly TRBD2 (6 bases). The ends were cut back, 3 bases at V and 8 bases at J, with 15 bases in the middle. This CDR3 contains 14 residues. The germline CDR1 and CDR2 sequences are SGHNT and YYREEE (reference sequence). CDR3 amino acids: CASSSGGQRDEQFF. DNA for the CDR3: TGTGCCAGCAGCTCTGGCGGCCAGCGGGATGAGCAGTTCTTC.

The CDR3, as DNA: TGTGCCTGGAGTGTGGGCAGGGGCGAGCAGTACTTC. It encodes CAWSVGRGEQYF. The chain employs TRBV30 and TRBJ2-7; TRBD1 might be the D (6 bases). Trimming cost V 0 bases and J 6 bases, with 9 bases left between them. Germline lookup yields CDR1 GTSNPN and CDR2 SVGIG (reference sequence). There are 12 residues in the CDR3.

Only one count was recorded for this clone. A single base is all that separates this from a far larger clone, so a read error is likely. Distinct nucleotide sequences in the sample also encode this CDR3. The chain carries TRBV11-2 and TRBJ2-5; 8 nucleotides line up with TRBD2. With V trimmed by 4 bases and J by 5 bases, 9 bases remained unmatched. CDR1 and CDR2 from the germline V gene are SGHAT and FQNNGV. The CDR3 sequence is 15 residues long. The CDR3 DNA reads TGTGCCAGCAGCTACGGACTAGCTGCCGCGGAGACCCAGTACTTC. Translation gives CASSYGLAAAETQYF.

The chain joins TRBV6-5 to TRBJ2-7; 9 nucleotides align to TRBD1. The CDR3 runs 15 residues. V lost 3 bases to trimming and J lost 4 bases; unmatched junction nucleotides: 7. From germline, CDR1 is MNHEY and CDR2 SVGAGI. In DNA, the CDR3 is TGTGCCAGCAGTTATCAGCGGGACAGGGATTACGAGCAGTACTTC. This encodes CASSYQRDRDYEQYF.

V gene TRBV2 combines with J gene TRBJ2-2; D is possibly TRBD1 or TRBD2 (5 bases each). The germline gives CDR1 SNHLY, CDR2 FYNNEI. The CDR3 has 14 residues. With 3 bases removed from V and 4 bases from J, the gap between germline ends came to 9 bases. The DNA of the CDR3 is TGTGCCAGCAGTGAGGGACCACGCACCGGGGAGCTGTTTTTT. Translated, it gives CASSEGPRTGELFF.

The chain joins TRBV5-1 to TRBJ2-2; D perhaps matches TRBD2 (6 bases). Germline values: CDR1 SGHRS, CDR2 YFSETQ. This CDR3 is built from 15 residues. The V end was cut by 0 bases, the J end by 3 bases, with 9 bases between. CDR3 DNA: TGCGCCAGCAGCTTGGGACTAGTAGACACCGGGGAGCTGTTTTTT. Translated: CASSLGLVDTGELFF.

DNA for the CDR3: TGTGCCAGCAGCTTAGCCGGAAACAATGAGCAGTTCTTC. Translated: CASSLAGNNEQFF. V and J are TRBV7-9 and TRBJ2-1; D gene ambiguous. V was shortened by 0 bases and J by 5 bases, with 5 bases between the two germline ends. From germline, CDR1 is SEHNR and CDR2 FQNEAQ (reference sequence). The length of the CDR3 is 13 residues.

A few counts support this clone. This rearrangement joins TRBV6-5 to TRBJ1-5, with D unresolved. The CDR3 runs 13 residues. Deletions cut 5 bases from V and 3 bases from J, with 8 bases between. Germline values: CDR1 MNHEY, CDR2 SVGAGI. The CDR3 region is CASSTGDNQPQHF. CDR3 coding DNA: TGTGCCAGCAGTACCGGGGACAATCAGCCCCAGCATTTT.

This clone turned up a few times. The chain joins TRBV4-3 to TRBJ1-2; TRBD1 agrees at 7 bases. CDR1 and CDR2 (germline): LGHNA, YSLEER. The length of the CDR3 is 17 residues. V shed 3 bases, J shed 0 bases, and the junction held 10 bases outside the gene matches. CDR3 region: CASSHLTGIGANYGYTF. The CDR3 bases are TGCGCCAGCAGCCACCTGACAGGGATTGGAGCTAACTATGGCTACACCTTC.

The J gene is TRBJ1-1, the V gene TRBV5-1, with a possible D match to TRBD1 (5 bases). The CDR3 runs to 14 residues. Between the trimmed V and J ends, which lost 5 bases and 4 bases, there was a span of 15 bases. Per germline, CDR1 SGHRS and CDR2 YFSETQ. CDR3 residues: CASRKQVATTEAFF. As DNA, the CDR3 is TGCGCCAGCAGAAAACAGGTGGCGACCACTGAAGCTTTCTTT.

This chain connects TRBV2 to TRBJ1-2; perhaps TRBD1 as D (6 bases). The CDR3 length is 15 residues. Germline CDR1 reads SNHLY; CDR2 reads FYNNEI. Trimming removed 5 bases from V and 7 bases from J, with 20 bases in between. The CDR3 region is CASSLKRGAAGGYTF. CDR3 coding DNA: TGTGCCAGCAGTCTAAAAAGGGGGGCTGCCGGTGGCTACACCTTC.

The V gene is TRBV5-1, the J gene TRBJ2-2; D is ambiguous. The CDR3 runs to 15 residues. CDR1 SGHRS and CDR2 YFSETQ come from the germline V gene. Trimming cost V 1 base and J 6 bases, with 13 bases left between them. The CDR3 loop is CASSLTSRIAGELFF. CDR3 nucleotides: TGCGCCAGCAGCTTGACTTCTCGGATCGCCGGGGAGCTGTTTTTT.

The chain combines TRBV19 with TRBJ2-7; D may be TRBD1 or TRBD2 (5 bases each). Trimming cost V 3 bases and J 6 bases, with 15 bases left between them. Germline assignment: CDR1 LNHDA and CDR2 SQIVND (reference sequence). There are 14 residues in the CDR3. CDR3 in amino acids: CASSISRGRSEQYF. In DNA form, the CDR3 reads TGTGCCAGTAGTATTTCACGGGGACGGAGCGAGCAGTACTTC.

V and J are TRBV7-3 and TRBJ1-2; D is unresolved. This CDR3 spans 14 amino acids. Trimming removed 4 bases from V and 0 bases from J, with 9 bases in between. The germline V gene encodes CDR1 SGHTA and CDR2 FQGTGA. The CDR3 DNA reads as TGTGCCAGCAGCTCCAGAGAGACTAACTATGGCTACACCTTC. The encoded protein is CASSSRETNYGYTF.

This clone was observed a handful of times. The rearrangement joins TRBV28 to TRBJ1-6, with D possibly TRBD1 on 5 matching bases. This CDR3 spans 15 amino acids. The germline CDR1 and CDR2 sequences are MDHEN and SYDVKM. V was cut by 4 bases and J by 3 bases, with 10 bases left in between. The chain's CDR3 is CASSYRDGYNSPLHF. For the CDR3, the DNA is TGTGCCAGCAGTTACCGGGACGGCTATAATTCACCCCTCCACTTT. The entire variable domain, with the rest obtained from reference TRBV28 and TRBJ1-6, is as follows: DVKVTQSSRYLVKRTGEKVFLECVQDMDHENMFWYRQDPGLGLRLIYFSYDVKMKEKGDIPEGYSVSREKKERFSLILESASTNQTSMYLCASSYRDGYNSPLHFGNGTRLTVT.